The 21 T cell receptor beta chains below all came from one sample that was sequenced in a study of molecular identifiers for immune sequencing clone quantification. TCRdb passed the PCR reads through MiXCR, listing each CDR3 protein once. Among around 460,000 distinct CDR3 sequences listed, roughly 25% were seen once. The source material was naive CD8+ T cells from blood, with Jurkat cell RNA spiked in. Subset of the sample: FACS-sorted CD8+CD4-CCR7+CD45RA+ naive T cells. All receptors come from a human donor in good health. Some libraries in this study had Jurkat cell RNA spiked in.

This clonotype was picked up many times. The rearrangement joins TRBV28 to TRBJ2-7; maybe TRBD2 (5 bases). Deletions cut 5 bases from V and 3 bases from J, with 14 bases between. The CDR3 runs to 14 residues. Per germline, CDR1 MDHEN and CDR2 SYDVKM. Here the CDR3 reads CASSPSGGDYEQYF. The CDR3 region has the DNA TGTGCCAGCAGTCCCTCTGGAGGAGACTACGAGCAGTACTTC.

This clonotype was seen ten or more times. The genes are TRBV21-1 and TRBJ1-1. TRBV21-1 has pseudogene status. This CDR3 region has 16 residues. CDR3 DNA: TGTGCCAGCAGCAATAACGGCGGATACATGAACACTGAAGCTTTCTTT. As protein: CASSNNGGYMNTEAFF.

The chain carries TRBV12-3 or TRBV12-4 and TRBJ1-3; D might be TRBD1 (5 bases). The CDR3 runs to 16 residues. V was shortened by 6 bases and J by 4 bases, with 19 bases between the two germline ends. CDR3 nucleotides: TGTGCCAGCAGCCTTTCCGGACCAGGGTACGGAAACACCATATATTTT. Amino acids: CASSLSGPGYGNTIYF.

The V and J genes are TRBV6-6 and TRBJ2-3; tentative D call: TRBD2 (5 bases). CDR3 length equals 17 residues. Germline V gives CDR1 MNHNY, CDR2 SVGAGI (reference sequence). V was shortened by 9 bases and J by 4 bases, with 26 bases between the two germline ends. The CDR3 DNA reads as TGTGCCAGTTACTTTTATGGGGAATTCGGAGGACCAGATACGCAGTATTTT. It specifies CASYFYGEFGGPDTQYF.

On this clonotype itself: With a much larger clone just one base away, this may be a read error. CDR3 residues: CASSLGTRGRETQYF. CDR3 nucleotide sequence: TGCGCCAGCAGCTTGGGGACACGGGGGAGAGAGACCCAGTACTTC. The J gene is TRBJ2-5, the V gene TRBV5-1, with D perhaps TRBD2 (6 bases). V gave up 0 bases and J gave up 4 bases, with 13 bases separating them. The CDR3 has 15 residues. CDR1 is SGHRS, CDR2 YFSETQ, per germline.

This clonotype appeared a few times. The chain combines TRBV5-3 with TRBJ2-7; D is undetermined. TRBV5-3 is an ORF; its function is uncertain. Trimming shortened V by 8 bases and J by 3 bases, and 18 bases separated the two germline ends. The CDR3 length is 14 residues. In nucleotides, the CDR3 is TGTGCCAGCGGCCCTACGACAAGGGTCTACGAGCAGTACTTC. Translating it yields CASGPTTRVYEQYF.

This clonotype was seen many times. The CDR3 region has the DNA TGCAGTGCTCCTTCTCTAGCGGGGGGGCGCGGAGATACGCAGTATTTT. This gives the protein CSAPSLAGGRGDTQYF. This chain joins TRBV20-1 and TRBJ2-3, with 12 bases fitting TRBD2. This CDR3 spans 16 amino acids. The germline CDR1 and CDR2 sequences are DFQATT and SNEGSKA (reference sequence). Trimming took 5 bases from V and 5 from J; bases not matched to a gene: 11.

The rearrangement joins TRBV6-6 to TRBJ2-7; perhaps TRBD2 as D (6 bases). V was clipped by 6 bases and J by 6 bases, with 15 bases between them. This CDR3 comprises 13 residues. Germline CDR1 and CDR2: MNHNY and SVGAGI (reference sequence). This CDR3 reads CASRGDFGGEQYF. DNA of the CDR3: TGTGCCAGCAGGGGGGACTTCGGGGGCGAGCAGTACTTC.

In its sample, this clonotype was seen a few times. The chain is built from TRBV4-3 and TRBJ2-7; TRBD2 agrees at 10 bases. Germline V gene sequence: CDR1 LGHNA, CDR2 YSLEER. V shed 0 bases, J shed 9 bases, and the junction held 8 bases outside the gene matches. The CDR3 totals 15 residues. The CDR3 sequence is CASSQEASGSIGQYF. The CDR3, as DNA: TGCGCCAGCAGCCAAGAAGCTAGCGGGAGTATAGGGCAGTACTTC.

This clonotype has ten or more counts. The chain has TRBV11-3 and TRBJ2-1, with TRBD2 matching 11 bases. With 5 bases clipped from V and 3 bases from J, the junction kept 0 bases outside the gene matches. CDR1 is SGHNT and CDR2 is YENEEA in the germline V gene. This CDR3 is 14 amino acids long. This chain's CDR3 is CASSGTSGYNEQFF. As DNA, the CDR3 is TGTGCCAGCAGCGGGACTAGCGGCTACAATGAGCAGTTCTTC.

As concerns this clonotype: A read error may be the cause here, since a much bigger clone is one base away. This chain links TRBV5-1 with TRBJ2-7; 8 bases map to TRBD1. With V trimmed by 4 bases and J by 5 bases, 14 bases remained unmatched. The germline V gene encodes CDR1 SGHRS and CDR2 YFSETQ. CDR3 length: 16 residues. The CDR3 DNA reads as TGCGCCAGCAGCCCGGAGACAGGGGCCCACCGGAACGAGCAGTACTTC. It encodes CASSPETGAHRNEQYF.

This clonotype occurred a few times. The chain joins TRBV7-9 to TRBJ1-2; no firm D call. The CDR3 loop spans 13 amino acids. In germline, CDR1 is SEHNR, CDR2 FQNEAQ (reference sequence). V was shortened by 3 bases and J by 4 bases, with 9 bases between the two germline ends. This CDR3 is CASSFLGPYGYTF. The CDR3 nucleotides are TGTGCCAGCAGCTTTCTGGGTCCCTATGGCTACACCTTC.

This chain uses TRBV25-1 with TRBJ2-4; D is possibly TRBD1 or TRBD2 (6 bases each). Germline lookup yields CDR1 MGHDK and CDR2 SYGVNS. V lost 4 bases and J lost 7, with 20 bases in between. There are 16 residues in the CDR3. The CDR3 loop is CASSAPQGGRGNIQYF. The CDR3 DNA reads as TGTGCCAGCAGTGCCCCGCAAGGGGGGCGCGGCAACATTCAGTACTTC.

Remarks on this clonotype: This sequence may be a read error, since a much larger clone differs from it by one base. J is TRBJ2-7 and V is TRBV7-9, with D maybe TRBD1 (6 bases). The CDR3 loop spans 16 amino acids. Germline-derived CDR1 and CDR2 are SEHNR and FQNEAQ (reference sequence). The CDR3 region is CASSLSPGQRTYAQYF. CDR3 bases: TGTGCCAGCAGCCTCTCCCCGGGACAACGTACCTACGCGCAGTACTTC.

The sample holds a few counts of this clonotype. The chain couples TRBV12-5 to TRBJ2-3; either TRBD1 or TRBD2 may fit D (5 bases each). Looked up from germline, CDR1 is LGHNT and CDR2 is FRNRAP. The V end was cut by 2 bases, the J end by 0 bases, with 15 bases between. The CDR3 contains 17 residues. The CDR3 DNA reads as TGTGCTAGTGGTTTGTCAGCGGACAAAACTAGCACAGATACGCAGTATTTT. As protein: CASGLSADKTSTDTQYF.

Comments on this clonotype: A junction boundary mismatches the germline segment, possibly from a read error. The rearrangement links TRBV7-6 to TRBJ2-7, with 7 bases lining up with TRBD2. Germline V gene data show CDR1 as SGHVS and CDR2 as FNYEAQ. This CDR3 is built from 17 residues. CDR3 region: CASSVDWAAGVPYKQYF. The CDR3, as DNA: TGTGCCAGCAGCGTAGACTGGGCGGCGGGGGTTCCCTACAAGCAGTACTTC.

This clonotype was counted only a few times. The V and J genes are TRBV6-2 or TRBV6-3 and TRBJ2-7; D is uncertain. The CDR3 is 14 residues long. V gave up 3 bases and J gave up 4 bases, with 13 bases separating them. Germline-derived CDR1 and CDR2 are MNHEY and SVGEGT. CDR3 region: CASSYSDSEYEQYF. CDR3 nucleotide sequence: TGTGCCAGCAGTTATTCGGATTCCGAGTACGAGCAGTACTTC.

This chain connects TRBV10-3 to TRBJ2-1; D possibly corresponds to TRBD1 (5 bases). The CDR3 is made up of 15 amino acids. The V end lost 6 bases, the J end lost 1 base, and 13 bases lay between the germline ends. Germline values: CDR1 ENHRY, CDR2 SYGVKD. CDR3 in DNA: TGTGCCATCAGGGACGTCGGACAATCCTACAATGAGCAGTTCTTC. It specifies CAIRDVGQSYNEQFF.

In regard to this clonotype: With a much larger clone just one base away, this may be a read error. The CDR3 here is CASSFALSEPQYF. The CDR3 DNA reads TGTGCCAGCAGCTTCGCACTATCAGAGCCCCAGTACTTC. This rearrangement joins TRBV7-2 to TRBJ2-5; D call uncertain. Per the germline V gene, CDR1 is SGHTA and CDR2 is FQGNSA. The CDR3 runs to 13 residues.

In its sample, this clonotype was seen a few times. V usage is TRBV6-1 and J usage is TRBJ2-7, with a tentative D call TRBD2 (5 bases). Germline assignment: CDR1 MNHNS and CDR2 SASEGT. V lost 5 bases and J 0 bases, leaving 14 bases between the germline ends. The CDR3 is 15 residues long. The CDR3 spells CASSTPGRTSYEQYF. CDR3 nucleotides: TGTGCCAGCAGTACTCCGGGGAGAACCTCCTACGAGCAGTACTTC.

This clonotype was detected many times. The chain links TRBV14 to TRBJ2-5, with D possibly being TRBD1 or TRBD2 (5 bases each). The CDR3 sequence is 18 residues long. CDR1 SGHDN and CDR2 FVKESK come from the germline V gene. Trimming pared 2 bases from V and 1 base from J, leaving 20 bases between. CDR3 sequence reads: CASSQKVPGTGPQETQYF. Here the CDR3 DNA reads TGTGCCAGCAGCCAAAAAGTTCCCGGGACGGGCCCCCAAGAGACCCAGTACTTC.